A single sample is the source of the 32 T cell receptor beta chains below, sequenced in a study of OX40 agonist ivuxolimab in advanced cancers. Libraries were prepared by immunoSEQ multiplex PCR; TCRdb keeps only in-frame clonotypes and omits some of them. The sample includes 65,000 to 85,000 clones, around 90% of them seen just once. The sample consisted of CD4+ or CD8+ T cells sorted from blood, taken in a trial of the OX40 agonist ivuxolimab. These receptor sequences come from an adult with an advanced solid tumor such as melanoma, head and neck, liver or kidney cancer.

The rearrangement links TRBV5-6 to TRBJ1-2; 8 positions agree with TRBD1. This CDR3 contains 16 residues. Germline loops: CDR1 SGHDT, CDR2 YYEEEE. V shed 4 bases and J 8 bases; nucleotides not matched to a gene: 16. The CDR3, as DNA: TGTGCCAGCAGCGCCGAAATAGGACAGGGAGATCTCGGCTACACCTTC. It translates to CASSAEIGQGDLGYTF. Full variable domain (rest looked up from reference TRBV5-6 and TRBJ1-2): DAGVTQSPTHLIKTRGQQVTLRCSPKSGHDTVSWYQQALGQGPQFIFQYYEEEERQRGNFPDRFSGHQFPNYSSELNVNALLLGDSALYLCASSAEIGQGDLGYTFGSGTRLTVV.

This chain connects TRBV11-2 to TRBJ2-5; 10 positions match TRBD1. V lost 5 bases to trimming and J lost 4 bases; unmatched junction nucleotides: 4. This CDR3 region has 14 residues. CDR1 SGHAT and CDR2 FQNNGV come from the germline V gene. The CDR3 spells CASSPWTGGETQYF. CDR3 bases: TGTGCCAGCAGCCCCTGGACAGGGGGAGAGACCCAGTACTTC.

The chain links TRBV7-3 to TRBJ2-7, with 9 bases matching TRBD2. This CDR3 has 14 amino acids. CDR1 is SGHTA and CDR2 is FQGTGA in the germline V gene. V shed 5 bases and J 4 bases; nucleotides not matched to a gene: 6. The CDR3 nucleotides read TGTGCCAGCAGCCCCGGGACTAGCACTTACGAGCAGTACTTC. Translation: CASSPGTSTYEQYF.

This rearrangement joins TRBV10-3 to TRBJ2-1, with D hard to call. The CDR3 loop spans 13 amino acids. V dropped 6 bases and J dropped 1 base, with 7 bases sitting between them. Per germline, CDR1 ENHRY and CDR2 SYGVKD. DNA for the CDR3: TGTGCCATCAGAACGGATTCCTACAATGAGCAGTTCTTC. Translating gives CAIRTDSYNEQFF.

This clone was observed once. The rearrangement joins TRBV5-1 to TRBJ1-2, with TRBD1 matching over 7 bases. The V gene's germline CDR1 is SGHRS and CDR2 YFSETQ. CDR3 length equals 16 residues. J lost 0 bases, V lost 5 bases, and 10 bases had no gene match. The CDR3 bases are TGCGCCAGCAGGGGACAGCACCAAGGGACTAACTATGGCTACACCTTC. This encodes CASRGQHQGTNYGYTF.

This rearrangement joins TRBV11-2 to TRBJ2-1; D remains ambiguous. V lost 7 bases, J lost 7 bases, and 20 bases lay in between. CDR3 size: 15 residues. The germline V gene encodes CDR1 SGHAT and CDR2 FQNNGV. This CDR3 is CASKPPLTPGNEQFF. In nucleotides, the CDR3 is TGTGCCAGCAAGCCCCCGTTGACTCCCGGTAATGAGCAGTTCTTC.

As concerns this clone: Germline and junction disagree at one end, which may indicate a read error. This rearrangement joins TRBV29-1 to TRBJ2-5; possible D gene TRBD2, 6 bases. There are 11 residues in the CDR3. CDR1 is SQVTM and CDR2 is ANQGSEA in the germline V gene. The CDR3 protein is CIPGVQETQYF. The DNA for the CDR3 is TGTATCCCGGGGGTCCAAGAGACCCAGTACTTC. Using reference TRBV29-1 and TRBJ2-5 for the parts outside the CDR3, the full variable domain is SAVISQKPSRDICQRGTSLTIQCQVDSQVTMMFWYRQQPGQSLTLIATANQGSEATYESGFVIDKFPISRPNLTFSTLTVSNMSPEDSSIYLCIPGVQETQYFGPGTRLLVL.

This clone was picked up one time. The chain combines TRBV5-4 with TRBJ2-2; 10 positions agree with TRBD1. From germline, CDR1 is SGHNT and CDR2 YYREEE (reference sequence). The CDR3 has 15 amino acids. Germline trimming cut 5 bases from V and 6 bases from J; bases unmatched to any gene: 7. The CDR3 DNA sequence: TGTGCCAGCAGGCTTGGGACAGGGGAGCCCGGGGAGCTGTTTTTT. Protein sequence: CASRLGTGEPGELFF.

The V call is TRBV2, the J call TRBJ2-5; maybe TRBD2 (5 bases). The V gene lost 5 bases and the J gene lost 2 bases, with 9 bases spanning the gap. This CDR3 is built from 13 residues. The germline CDR1 and CDR2 sequences are SNHLY and FYNNEI. CDR3 DNA: TGTGCCAGCAGTACGGGCGGGCAAGAGACCCAGTACTTC. This translates into CASSTGGQETQYF.

The chain uses TRBV6-5 and TRBJ2-7; D is undetermined. This CDR3 has 15 residues. The germline V gene has CDR1 MNHEY and CDR2 SVGAGI. Trimming shortened V by 6 bases and J by 4 bases, and 19 bases separated the two germline ends. The CDR3 sequence: CASSPGPELSYEQYF. The CDR3 DNA is TGTGCCAGCAGCCCCGGACCCGAACTTTCTTACGAGCAGTACTTC.

The rearrangement links TRBV19 to TRBJ1-4, with 7 nucleotides matching TRBD1. V dropped 5 bases and J dropped 8; count of bases not matched to a gene: 8. Per germline, CDR1 LNHDA and CDR2 SQIVND (reference sequence). This CDR3 spans 14 amino acids. The chain's CDR3 is CASSLQGDGEKLFF. In DNA form, the CDR3 reads TGTGCCAGTAGTCTCCAGGGGGATGGAGAAAAACTGTTTTTT. Filled out from reference TRBV19 and TRBJ1-4, the complete variable domain reads DGGITQSPKYLFRKEGQNVTLSCEQNLNHDAMYWYRQDPGQGLRLIYYSQIVNDFQKGDIAEGYSVSREKKESFPLTVTSAQKNPTAFYLCASSLQGDGEKLFFGSGTQLSVL.

This sequence joins TRBV11-2 and TRBJ2-1; 11 bases fit TRBD2. The CDR3 length is 13 residues. The trim removed 10 bases at V and 7 bases at J, leaving 6 bases unmatched. CDR1 SGHAT and CDR2 FQNNGV come from the germline V gene. CDR3 amino acids: CAILAGGNNEQFF. CDR3 in DNA: TGTGCCATCCTAGCGGGGGGAAATAATGAGCAGTTCTTC.

The chain links TRBV11-1 to TRBJ2-7; D is uncertain. Trimming left V 2 bases short and J 5 bases short, with 7 bases between. The germline V gene has CDR1 SGHAT and CDR2 FQDESV (reference sequence). The CDR3 runs 12 residues. The CDR3 here is CASSLSVDEQYF. For the CDR3, the DNA is TGTGCCAGCAGCTTATCTGTGGACGAGCAGTACTTC.

This rearrangement joins TRBV5-1 to TRBJ2-2; 7 bases match TRBD1. Germline lookup yields CDR1 SGHRS and CDR2 YFSETQ. V gave up 2 bases and J gave up 4 bases; unmatched junction bases: 8. The CDR3 length is 16 residues. The CDR3 nucleotides are TGCGCCAGCAGCTTCCGGGACAGTTACTTCACCGGGGAGCTGTTTTTT. Encoded protein: CASSFRDSYFTGELFF.

For the CDR3, the DNA is TGTGCCAGCAGCTTGGGGGGGACCCTCTACGAGCAGTACTTC. This gives the protein CASSLGGTLYEQYF. The chain is built from TRBV11-2 and TRBJ2-7; 7 bases agree with TRBD2. The CDR3 runs 14 residues. The V segment lost 3 bases and the J segment 3 bases; nucleotides outside the gene matches: 5. CDR1 is SGHAT, CDR2 FQNNGV, per germline.

The CDR3 region is CASSYSRGFYEQYF. The CDR3 DNA reads TGTGCCAGCAGTTACTCGAGAGGGTTCTACGAGCAGTACTTC. This rearrangement joins TRBV6-5 to TRBJ2-7; D might be TRBD2 (5 bases). The germline V gene encodes CDR1 MNHEY and CDR2 SVGAGI. V shed 0 bases and J shed 3 bases, with 9 bases lying between them. The CDR3 loop spans 14 amino acids.

The chain links TRBV29-1 to TRBJ2-7; D could derive from TRBD1 or TRBD2 (5 bases each). Germline CDR1 is SQVTM and CDR2 is ANQGSEA. This CDR3 has 13 residues. V lost 3 bases and J lost 6, with 15 bases in between. DNA for the CDR3: TGCAGCGTTGATGGTGTCTGGGGACCCGAGCAGTACTTC. It is translated as CSVDGVWGPEQYF.

J is TRBJ2-5 and V is TRBV13, with 9 bases lining up with TRBD2. This CDR3 has 14 amino acids. Germline V gene lookup returns CDR1 PRHDT and CDR2 FYEKMQ (reference sequence). V was clipped by 0 bases and J by 9 bases; unmatched bases: 5. The CDR3 loop reads CASSLGAGGSAQYF. Here the CDR3 DNA reads TGTGCCAGCAGCTTAGGCGCGGGGGGGTCGGCCCAGTACTTC.

The chain combines TRBV27 with TRBJ1-1, with D perhaps TRBD1 (5 bases). The CDR3 runs 16 residues. Germline V lookup: CDR1 MNHEY, CDR2 SMNVEV (reference sequence). Trimming took off 5 bases at V and 3 bases at J, with 19 bases between the two ends. The CDR3 spells CASSPSRGDYDTEAFF. CDR3 nucleotides: TGTGCCAGCAGTCCCTCGCGGGGGGATTATGACACTGAAGCTTTCTTT.

This clone appeared once. J is TRBJ2-2 and V is TRBV4-3, with TRBD2 matching 7 bases. V lost 0 bases, J lost 3 bases, and 10 bases stayed unmatched. This CDR3 has 18 residues. Per the germline V gene, CDR1 is LGHNA and CDR2 is YSLEER. The CDR3, as DNA: TGCGCCAGCAGCCAAGATTCGGTGCGGGGGATTTACACCGGGGAGCTGTTTTTT. It encodes CASSQDSVRGIYTGELFF.

The J gene is TRBJ2-7, the V gene TRBV6-1; 7 nucleotides match TRBD2. CDR1 MNHNS and CDR2 SASEGT come from the germline V gene. This CDR3 has 16 residues. V lost 4 bases, J lost 2 bases, and 11 bases stayed unmatched. The CDR3 DNA sequence: TGTGCCAGCAGTGGGACTGTGGGGGGGAGAGCCTACGAGCAGTACTTC. This encodes CASSGTVGGRAYEQYF.

This chain joins TRBV30 and TRBJ2-7; 10 bases are shared with TRBD1. J was trimmed by 4 bases and V by 2 bases; bases with no gene match: 11. Germline CDR1 GTSNPN, CDR2 SVGIG (reference sequence). The CDR3 contains 16 residues. In DNA, the CDR3 is TGTGCCTGGAGTCCTCCCGGGACAGGGGTAGGTTACGAGCAGTACTTC. Amino acid sequence: CAWSPPGTGVGYEQYF.

A few counts support this clone. The rearrangement uses TRBV27 and TRBJ2-1, with 14 bases matching TRBD2. CDR1 is MNHEY, CDR2 SMNVEV, per germline (reference sequence). The trim removed 5 bases at V and 6 bases at J, leaving 12 bases unmatched. The CDR3 covers 18 residues. The CDR3, as DNA: TGTGCCAGCAGTGCACACTGGACTAGCGGGGGGACCTTCAATGAGCAGTTCTTC. The encoded protein is CASSAHWTSGGTFNEQFF.

The chain links TRBV9 to TRBJ1-1; TRBD1 matches at 7 bases. The V gene's germline CDR1 is SGDLS and CDR2 YYNGEE. J was trimmed by 3 bases and V by 0 bases; bases with no gene match: 5. The CDR3 is 15 amino acids. Here the CDR3 reads CASSVVGGADTEAFF. CDR3 DNA sequence: TGTGCCAGCAGCGTAGTAGGGGGCGCGGACACTGAAGCTTTCTTT. Supplemented by reference TRBV9 and TRBJ1-1, the full variable domain reads DSGVTQTPKHLITATGQRVTLRCSPRSGDLSVYWYQQSLDQGLQFLIQYYNGEERAKGNILERFSAQQFPDLHSELNLSSLELGDSALYFCASSVVGGADTEAFFGQGTRLTVV.

The V gene is TRBV9, the J gene TRBJ1-3; a possible D gene is TRBD1 (6 bases). Germline CDR1 and CDR2: SGDLS and YYNGEE. There are 15 residues in the CDR3. V shed 3 bases and J shed 2 bases, with 12 bases lying between them. The CDR3 protein is CASSAGGTTGNTIYF. The CDR3 coding sequence is TGTGCCAGCAGCGCCGGAGGGACAACTGGAAACACCATATATTTT.

The chain is built from TRBV6-5 and TRBJ2-3; D is tentatively TRBD1 or TRBD2 (5 bases each). The CDR3 spans 15 residues. V was trimmed by 2 bases and J by 4 bases, leaving 13 bases between them. Germline CDR1 MNHEY, CDR2 SVGAGI. The CDR3, as DNA: TGTGCCAGCAGTTACGCGCCGTTGGGGGCAGATACGCAGTATTTT. Translation gives CASSYAPLGADTQYF.

The chain has TRBV2 and TRBJ2-5; perhaps TRBD2 as D (6 bases). Germline V CDR1 and CDR2: SNHLY, FYNNEI. Trimming cost V 1 base and J 1 base, with 7 bases left between them. The CDR3 length is 14 residues. CDR3 in DNA: TGTGCCAGCAGTGAAGGGGGACTCCAAGAGACCCAGTACTTC. It encodes CASSEGGLQETQYF.

This chain joins TRBV10-3 and TRBJ2-1, with D perhaps being TRBD1 or TRBD2 (6 bases each). The CDR3 is 14 amino acids. Germline V lookup: CDR1 ENHRY, CDR2 SYGVKD. Trimming cost V 7 bases and J 5 bases, with 15 bases left between them. CDR3 bases: TGTGCCATCACAGGGGCGGGGACTGACAATGAGCAGTTCTTC. Encoded protein: CAITGAGTDNEQFF.

V gene TRBV7-3 combines with J gene TRBJ1-1; D unclear. Deletions cut 5 bases from V and 11 bases from J, with 18 bases between. This CDR3 comprises 13 residues. Germline values: CDR1 SGHTA, CDR2 FQGTGA. CDR3 region: CASSPVPGDAAFF. DNA for the CDR3: TGTGCCAGCAGCCCAGTCCCCGGGGATGCGGCTTTCTTT. Full variable domain (missing parts from reference TRBV7-3 and TRBJ1-1): GAGVSQTPSNKVTEKGKYVELRCDPISGHTALYWYRQSLGQGPEFLIYFQGTGAADDSGLPNDRFFAVRPEGSVSTLKIQRTERGDSAVYLCASSPVPGDAAFFGQGTRLTVV.

The chain joins TRBV18 to TRBJ2-3; 7 bases match TRBD1. The germline V gene encodes CDR1 KGHSH and CDR2 LQKENI. CDR3 length: 15 amino acids. The J segment lost 6 bases and the V segment lost 3 bases, leaving 9 bases of the junction unmatched. The CDR3 DNA sequence: TGTGCCAGCTCACCCCGACAGGGTCTTATGGATACGCAGTATTTT. Its protein is CASSPRQGLMDTQYF.

The V gene is TRBV13, the J gene TRBJ1-2, with 7 bases that match TRBD1. CDR1 PRHDT and CDR2 FYEKMQ come from the germline V gene (reference sequence). This CDR3 has 14 residues. V shed 3 bases and J 1 base; nucleotides not matched to a gene: 2. The CDR3 coding sequence is TGTGCCAGCAGCTTGACAGGGAGTAACTATGGCTACACCTTC. Amino acids: CASSLTGSNYGYTF.

In this sample, this clone turned up a few times. This chain joins TRBV27 and TRBJ1-6, with D unresolved. The CDR3 consists of 12 residues. Germline CDR1 MNHEY, CDR2 SMNVEV (reference sequence). Trimming took 7 bases from V and 10 from J, leaving 11 bases between them. The CDR3, as DNA: TGTGCCAGCACCGCCGGAGGGTCACCCCTCCACTTT. Its translation: CASTAGGSPLHF.